These T cell receptor beta chains were read from a single sample in a study of T cells in localized non-small cell lung cancer. Assay used: immunoSEQ multiplex PCR; TCRdb lists only in-frame clones, some missing. Counted here are tens of thousands of clones, around 86% occurring once; the ten biggest clones make up 15% to 20%. Sequenced material: peripheral blood, taken before any cancer treatment. Every receptor here comes from an older male donor with stage III squamous cell lung carcinoma. Both conserved end residues are part of each CDR3. The D gene is left open where the match is weak. Size tells how often a clone was seen (once, few, many) or the class of an expanded clone, and some rows leave it out.

V gene	clone size	D gene	J gene	CDR3 DNA	CDR3 protein
TRBV15	once	-	TRBJ2-3	TGTGCCACCCGGGCGGGGCTTGGTTTGGGTGAAGATACGCAGTATTTT	CATRAGLGLGEDTQYF
TRBV6-1	-	-	TRBJ2-3	TGTGCCAGTGAGGGACCCTATAGCACAGATACGCAGTATTTT	CASEGPYSTDTQYF
TRBV11-2	-	-	TRBJ2-7	TGTGCCAGCAGCTTAGACCCTCAGGGGGAGCAGTACTTC	CASSLDPQGEQYF
TRBV29-1	-	-	TRBJ2-1	TGCAGCGTTCTCCACAATGAGCAGTTCTTC	CSVLHNEQFF
TRBV5-1	-	-	TRBJ1-2	TGCGCCAGCAGCTTGGAGGCAGGGCCCTATGGCTACACCTTC	CASSLEAGPYGYTF
TRBV18	once	TRBD1	TRBJ1-2	TGTGCCAGCTCAGACAGGGGTTCGGATGGCTACACCTTC	CASSDRGSDGYTF
TRBV14	-	-	TRBJ2-5	TGTGCCAGCAGCCAAGGGAAAGGGGTCGAGACCCAGTACTTC	CASSQGKGVETQYF
TRBV6-5	-	-	TRBJ1-1	TGTGCCAGCACCAGGGTGGTTGTTGGAGGCACTGAAGCTTTCTTT	CASTRVVVGGTEAFF
TRBV19	-	TRBD1	TRBJ1-2	TGTGCCAGTAGGATGGACAGGGCGGGTGGCTACACCTTC	CASRMDRAGGYTF
TRBV11-2	-	-	TRBJ1-2	TGTGCCAGCAGCTACAATGCACACGCCAGAACTAACTATGGCTACACCTTC	CASSYNAHARTNYGYTF
TRBV29-1	-	TRBD2	TRBJ2-3	TGCAGCGTGGAGCGGGAAGGGGGCACAGATACGCAGTATTTT	CSVEREGGTDTQYF
TRBV7-2	-	TRBD1	TRBJ1-5	TGTGCCAGCAGCGAGGGACAGGGGCCTTGGCAGCCCCAGCATTTT	CASSEGQGPWQPQHF
TRBV9	-	-	TRBJ1-3	TGTGCCAGCAGCGTATCATCAGGGGACACCATATATTTT	CASSVSSGDTIYF
TRBV7-9	-	-	TRBJ2-2	TGTGCCAGCACCGTGGACACCCCCGAGTCGGGGGAGCTGTTTTTT	CASTVDTPESGELFF
TRBV7-2	-	-	TRBJ2-5	TGTGCCAGCAGCTTAGGGGGGGTGAGTCCCTCAGAGACCCAGTACTTC	CASSLGGVSPSETQYF
TRBV19	-	TRBD2	TRBJ2-6	TGTGCCAGTAGGGAACGAGCGGGGGGCTCTGGGGCCAACGTCCTGACTTTC	CASRERAGGSGANVLTF
TRBV4-2	once	-	TRBJ2-7	TGTGCCAGCAGCCAAGAGGAGAGGGATTACGAGCAGTACTTC	CASSQEERDYEQYF
TRBV9	once	TRBD2	TRBJ2-2	TGTGCCAGCAGCGTCCAACTAGCGGACACCGGGGAGCTGTTTTTT	CASSVQLADTGELFF
TRBV19	-	-	TRBJ1-3	TGTGCCAGTATCAGTTGGGACTACTCTGGAAACACCATATATTTT	CASISWDYSGNTIYF
TRBV18	-	-	TRBJ2-5	TGTGCCAGCTCACCACCGAGGCTAGGAAGAGAGACCCAGTACTTC	CASSPPRLGRETQYF
TRBV4-2	-	-	TRBJ1-2	TGTGCCAGCAGTAATAGGGGCTATGGCTACACCTTC	CASSNRGYGYTF
TRBV9	-	TRBD1	TRBJ1-2	TGTGCCAGCAGCGTACAGGGGGCGGAAGGCTACACCTTC	CASSVQGAEGYTF
TRBV7-9	once	-	TRBJ1-2	TGTGCCAGCAGCTTACGGGGGATGGAGGCCCTTGTCTATGGCTACACCTTC	CASSLRGMEALVYGYTF
TRBV11-3	-	-	TRBJ2-7	TGTGCCAGCAGCTTAAATCTCCGGGGCGAGCAGTACTTC	CASSLNLRGEQYF
TRBV6-5	once	-	TRBJ2-7	TGTGCCAGCAGTTACTCGATCCTCCGAGCAGTCTACGAGCAGTACTTC	CASSYSILRAVYEQYF
TRBV2	-	-	TRBJ1-5	TGTGCCAGCAGTGGGACAAGCAGCAATCAGCCCCAGCATTTT	CASSGTSSNQPQHF
TRBV2	-	TRBD1	TRBJ2-1	TGTGCCAGCGACAGGGTTGGGAGCTCCTACAATGAGCAGTTCTTC	CASDRVGSSYNEQFF
TRBV27	-	TRBD1	TRBJ1-2	TGTGCCAGCAGTCGACAGGGGCGCTATGGCTACACCTTC	CASSRQGRYGYTF
TRBV5-4	-	-	TRBJ2-5	TGTGCCAGCAGCTTGGGACTAGGAGTCCCAGAGACCCAGTACTTC	CASSLGLGVPETQYF
TRBV30	-	TRBD1	TRBJ1-6	TGTGCCTGGAGTCGACAGGGTGGTTCACCCCTCCACTTT	CAWSRQGGSPLHF
TRBV7-9	-	-	TRBJ2-1	TGTGCCAGCAGCACCCCAGGTGGGCGAGGTGAGCAGTTCTTC	CASSTPGGRGEQFF
TRBV19	-	TRBD1	TRBJ2-3	TGTGCCAGTAGTATAGGGGGGGGACAGGGAACAGATACGCAGTATTTT	CASSIGGGQGTDTQYF
TRBV12-5	-	-	TRBJ2-3	TGTGCTAGTGGTTTGGTAATTAGCCGAGTGGGAGGTACGCAGTATTTT	CASGLVISRVGGTQYF
TRBV5-1	few	-	TRBJ1-6	TGCGCCAGCAGCTTGGGGCAGGGGAATTCACCCCTCCACTTT	CASSLGQGNSPLHF
TRBV4-2	-	-	TRBJ1-1	TGTGCCAGCAGCCAAGGAACTATTTCCCGGGGCACTGAAGCTTTCTTT	CASSQGTISRGTEAFF
TRBV7-2	-	-	TRBJ1-2	TGTGCCAGCAACTTACTCGTGTTGTCGATTGATGGCTACACCTTC	CASNLLVLSIDGYTF
TRBV5-1	-	-	TRBJ2-5	TGCGCCAGCAGGTGGAGGGAAGAGACCCAGTACTTC	CASRWREETQYF
TRBV7-6	-	-	TRBJ2-7	TGTGCCAGCAGCCCTGCAAGGCCAGGGAGCTACGAGCAGTACTTC	CASSPARPGSYEQYF
TRBV7-9	-	-	TRBJ2-2	TGTGCCAGCAGCCTACACATGGTCGGATTGGGGGCGAACACCGGGGAGCTGTTTTTT	CASSLHMVGLGANTGELFF
TRBV11-2	-	TRBD2	TRBJ2-3	TGTGCCAGCAGCTTAGAGGCTAGCGGAGGGCAGTATTTT	CASSLEASGGQYF
TRBV2	-	TRBD1	TRBJ2-3	TGTGCCAGCAGTGTACAGGACAGGGGCACAGATACGCAGTATTTT	CASSVQDRGTDTQYF
TRBV19	-	-	TRBJ2-7	TGTGCCAGTAGTATAGCGATCGAGCGTCCCTACGAGCAGTACTTC	CASSIAIERPYEQYF
TRBV18	-	-	TRBJ1-3	TGTGCCAGCTCACCACCGGGGGGCTTTGACACCATATATTTT	CASSPPGGFDTIYF
TRBV6-5	-	-	TRBJ1-2	TGTGCCAGCAGCCTCGCCGGACAGAACTATGGCTACACCTTC	CASSLAGQNYGYTF
TRBV21-1	-	-	TRBJ2-3	TGTGCCAGCAGCAAAGCTGAGGGGATATGCACAGATACGCAGTATTTT	CASSKAEGICTDTQYF